A selection of T cell receptor beta chains follows, all from one sample in a study of blood T cell repertoires in COVID-19. The assay was immunoSEQ multiplex PCR, and TCRdb's table has in-frame clones only and misses some. This sample has about 410,000 clones, with approximately 89% found just once. The sequencing input was PBMCs or T cells enriched from blood (not recorded which). The receptors were sampled from a woman younger than 45 who had recovered from COVID-19. Each CDR3 is given with its conserved first and last residue. Fields, in order: clone size, V gene, D gene, J gene, CDR3 protein, CDR3 DNA. D genes are given only for firm matches. Clone size is not always given. Where it is, it says once, few, many or a class for expanded clones.

NA	TRBV27	NA	TRBJ2-7	CASSHGQTYEQYF	TGTGCCAGCAGTCACGGACAGACCTACGAGCAGTACTTC
NA	TRBV6-1	NA	TRBJ2-1	CASSESGVHNEQFF	TGTGCCAGCAGTGAAAGCGGAGTCCACAATGAGCAGTTCTTC
NA	TRBV6-5	NA	TRBJ2-7	CASNAVGVYEQYF	TGTGCCAGCAACGCCGTAGGGGTCTACGAGCAGTACTTC
NA	TRBV6-5	NA	TRBJ2-7	CASSYFSQGLPYEQYF	TGTGCCAGCAGTTACTTCTCGCAGGGCCTCCCTTACGAGCAGTACTTC
few	TRBV6-2/TRBV6-3	NA	TRBJ1-1	CASSSLGTRESEAFF	TGTGCCAGCAGTTCTCTGGGGACACGTGAAAGTGAAGCTTTCTTT
once	TRBV19	NA	TRBJ1-2	CATRGPARLYGYTF	TGTGCCACCCGAGGCCCAGCACGACTCTATGGCTACACCTTC
NA	TRBV10-1	TRBD2	TRBJ2-5	CASSDGLASGGAYQETQYF	TGCGCCAGCAGCGACGGCTTGGCTAGCGGGGGTGCGTACCAAGAGACCCAGTACTTC
NA	TRBV27	TRBD1	TRBJ1-2	CASSLTDRGPDGYTF	TGTGCCAGCAGTTTAACGGACAGGGGGCCGGATGGCTACACCTTC
NA	TRBV4-2	NA	TRBJ2-2	CASTFGHKSVGELFF	TGTGCCAGCACCTTCGGACACAAAAGTGTCGGGGAGCTGTTTTTT
NA	TRBV24-1	NA	TRBJ2-5	CATSDRRTVLQETQYF	TGTGCCACCAGTGATCGGCGAACAGTGCTCCAAGAGACCCAGTACTTC
NA	TRBV7-9	NA	TRBJ2-1	CASSLSEYNEQFF	TGTGCCAGCAGCTTAAGCGAATACAATGAGCAGTTCTTC
NA	TRBV5-1	TRBD1	TRBJ2-2	CASSLGTGPTGELFF	TGCGCCAGCAGCTTAGGGACAGGGCCCACCGGGGAGCTGTTTTTT
NA	TRBV24-1	NA	TRBJ2-5	CATSERRDQETQYF	TGTGCCACCAGTGAGCGCAGGGACCAAGAGACCCAGTACTTC
NA	TRBV6-4	NA	TRBJ2-1	CASSVRTDSYNEQFF	TGTGCCAGCAGTGTAAGGACTGATTCCTACAATGAGCAGTTCTTC
NA	TRBV19	NA	TRBJ1-5	CATTQGGGTQYSNQPQHF	TGTGCCACCACCCAGGGAGGTGGGACGCAGTATAGCAATCAGCCCCAGCATTTT
NA	TRBV7-9	NA	TRBJ1-6	CASSSSGDSPLHF	TGTGCCAGCAGCTCCTCGGGGGATTCACCCCTCCACTTT
NA	TRBV7-6	TRBD2	TRBJ2-2	CASSLNPSGGGTARELFF	TGTGCCAGCAGCTTAAACCCCTCTGGGGGAGGGACGGCCCGGGAGCTGTTTTTT
NA	TRBV27	NA	TRBJ2-7	CASSIRGSRGPYEQYF	TGTGCCAGCAGTATCCGGGGGAGCCGTGGCCCCTACGAGCAGTACTTC